These 9 T cell receptor beta chains were sequenced from one sample in a study of blood T cell repertoires in COVID-19. Using immunoSEQ multiplex PCR, the repertoire was profiled, and TCRdb retains in-frame clones only, with some absent. The sample records about 160,000 clones, approximately 95% being singletons. Sample: peripheral blood. The origin of the receptors is a woman in her fifties or sixties with acute or convalescent COVID-19.

This chain connects TRBV4-1 to TRBJ2-1, with D perhaps TRBD1 (6 bases). Germline V CDR1 and CDR2: MGHRA, YSYEKL. V was clipped by 2 bases and J by 1 base, with 9 bases between them. The CDR3 contains 15 residues. This chain's CDR3 is CASSQTGSSYNEQFF. In DNA, the CDR3 is TGCGCCAGCAGCCAAACAGGGAGTTCCTACAATGAGCAGTTCTTC.

The chain recombines TRBV24-1 with TRBJ1-2; D call uncertain. The CDR3 is 12 amino acids. Germline loops: CDR1 KGHDR, CDR2 SFDVKD. Trimming left V 5 bases short and J 8 bases short, with 11 bases between. Here the CDR3 reads CATSVGDRGYTF. The CDR3 DNA reads TGTGCCACCAGTGTCGGGGATAGGGGCTACACCTTC.

CDR3 amino acids: CATSRGAEKLFF. The CDR3 nucleotides are TGTGCCACCAGCAGAGGGGCCGAAAAACTGTTTTTT. This chain connects TRBV15 to TRBJ1-4, with D hard to call. The V gene's germline CDR1 is LNHNV and CDR2 YYDKDF (reference sequence). There are 12 residues in the CDR3. V was cut by 1 base and J by 8 bases, with 5 bases left in between.

The chain carries TRBV19 and TRBJ1-1, with 10 bases that match TRBD1. The CDR3 has 16 residues. Trimming cost V 3 bases and J 5 bases; bases outside gene matches: 9. Germline CDR1 and CDR2: LNHDA and SQIVND (reference sequence). CDR3 nucleotide sequence: TGTGCCAGTAGTATCGGGACCGGGACAGGGGAAACTGAAGCTTTCTTT. Its protein is CASSIGTGTGETEAFF. Full variable domain (rest looked up from reference TRBV19 and TRBJ1-1): DGGITQSPKYLFRKEGQNVTLSCEQNLNHDAMYWYRQDPGQGLRLIYYSQIVNDFQKGDIAEGYSVSREKKESFPLTVTSAQKNPTAFYLCASSIGTGTGETEAFFGQGTRLTVV.

The chain is built from TRBV28 and TRBJ1-4; TRBD1 aligns across 11 bases. The CDR3 runs to 15 residues. V trimming: 2 bases; J trimming: 6 bases; junction bases outside the gene matches: 2. CDR1 MDHEN and CDR2 SYDVKM come from the germline V gene. CDR3 DNA: TGTGCCAGCAGTTTAGGACAGGGGGCTCATGAAAAACTGTTTTTT. Protein product: CASSLGQGAHEKLFF.

The rearrangement uses TRBV19 and TRBJ1-5, with TRBD1 identical over 7 bases. This CDR3 has 16 amino acids. With 5 bases clipped from V and 4 bases from J, the junction kept 11 bases outside the gene matches. Per the germline V gene, CDR1 is LNHDA and CDR2 is SQIVND (reference sequence). CDR3 bases: TGTGCCAGTAGTCGCCGTCAAGGGGGCGCGAATCAGCCCCAGCATTTT. It yields the protein CASSRRQGGANQPQHF.

The chain couples TRBV5-1 to TRBJ2-2, with a weak D call TRBD2 (6 bases). This CDR3 has 16 amino acids. Germline values: CDR1 SGHRS, CDR2 YFSETQ. With 4 bases removed from V and 3 bases from J, the gap between germline ends came to 16 bases. CDR3 nucleotide sequence: TGCGCCAGCAGCAGGGAGGTAGAACAATACACCGGGGAGCTGTTTTTT. This codes for CASSREVEQYTGELFF.

The gene calls are TRBV13 and TRBJ2-1, with TRBD1 matching 10 bases. In germline, CDR1 is PRHDT, CDR2 FYEKMQ (reference sequence). The V and J ends lost 4 bases and 8 bases, in that order; junction bases with no gene match: 11. CDR3 length equals 16 residues. CDR3 sequence reads: CASSSEGTGESDEQFF. DNA for the CDR3: TGTGCCAGCAGCTCCGAAGGGACAGGGGAGTCTGATGAGCAGTTCTTC. The whole variable domain, filled in from reference TRBV13 and TRBJ2-1, reads AAGVIQSPRHLIKEKRETATLKCYPIPRHDTVYWYQQGPGQDPQFLISFYEKMQSDKGSIPDRFSAQQFSDYHSELNMSSLELGDSALYFCASSSEGTGESDEQFFGPGTRLTVL.

The genes are TRBV28 and TRBJ2-1; D possibly corresponds to TRBD2 (6 bases). V dropped 2 bases and J dropped 15 bases, with 14 bases sitting between them. In germline, CDR1 is MDHEN, CDR2 SYDVKM. This CDR3 has 12 amino acids. CDR3 sequence: CASSLTAEGPFF. The CDR3 region has the DNA TGTGCCAGCAGTTTAACGGCGGAGGGGCCGTTCTTC.